The 11 T cell receptor beta chains below all came from one sample that was sequenced in a study of shared clonotypes between healthy human individuals. Using immunoSEQ multiplex PCR, the repertoire was profiled, and TCRdb retains in-frame clones only, with some absent. The table lists about 2.1 million clones, roughly 91% of them singletons. Terminally differentiated effector memory CD45RA+ cells were excluded by CCR7 positive selection of CD45RO-negative cells. Sequencing was done on a sample of naive CD8+ T cells from PBMCs. These receptors were collected from a man between 18 and 29 years old in good health. Some clones in this sample may be carry-over from other donors' samples.

The rearrangement uses TRBV7-3 and TRBJ2-3, with 8 bases identical to TRBD2. The CDR3 has 17 amino acids. In germline, CDR1 is SGHTA, CDR2 FQGTGA. Germline trimming cut 1 base from V and 4 bases from J; bases unmatched to any gene: 10. CDR3 residues: CASSLSPSGRNPDTQYF. CDR3 DNA: TGTGCCAGCAGCTTAAGTCCGAGCGGGAGAAATCCAGATACGCAGTATTTT.

V is TRBV27 and J is TRBJ1-1; D is unresolved. The CDR3 spans 15 residues. The ends were cut back, 2 bases at V and 0 bases at J, with 10 bases in the middle. Germline values: CDR1 MNHEY, CDR2 SMNVEV (reference sequence). CDR3 residues: CASSLAPRVNTEAFF. The CDR3 DNA is TGTGCCAGCAGTTTAGCCCCAAGGGTGAACACTGAAGCTTTCTTT.

The V call is TRBV27, the J call TRBJ2-1; D gene uncertain. Looked up from germline, CDR1 is MNHEY and CDR2 is SMNVEV (reference sequence). This CDR3 region has 16 residues. V lost 0 bases and J 5 bases, leaving 14 bases between the germline ends. The CDR3 sequence: CASSLSLGSGDNEQFF. In nucleotides, the CDR3 is TGTGCCAGCAGTTTATCCCTCGGCTCTGGGGACAATGAGCAGTTCTTC.

This sequence joins TRBV27 and TRBJ1-5; TRBD1 might be the D (5 bases). V gave up 1 base and J gave up 7 bases, with 17 bases separating them. This CDR3 is built from 16 residues. The germline V gene encodes CDR1 MNHEY and CDR2 SMNVEV (reference sequence). The CDR3 reads CASSLWAGFNEQPQHF. The CDR3 DNA is TGTGCCAGCAGTTTATGGGCAGGGTTTAACGAACAGCCCCAGCATTTT.

This clone was recorded a few times. The chain is built from TRBV10-2 and TRBJ1-1, with 7 bases fitting TRBD1. The CDR3 totals 12 residues. Germline V CDR1 and CDR2: WSHSY, SAAADI. V lost 7 bases, J lost 6 bases, and 5 bases stayed unmatched. The CDR3 here is CASNHGQAEAFF. CDR3 nucleotide sequence: TGCGCCAGCAATCACGGACAGGCTGAAGCTTTCTTT.

This clone was counted a single time. The same CDR3 arises from other DNA sequences in this sample as well. V is TRBV27 and J is TRBJ2-1; 7 bases line up with TRBD2. Trimming at V came to 2 bases and at J to 4 bases, leaving 5 bases not matched to a gene. The germline gives CDR1 MNHEY, CDR2 SMNVEV (reference sequence). The CDR3 sequence is 15 residues long. CDR3 region: CASSLGLAAYNEQFF. The CDR3 region has the DNA TGTGCCAGCAGTTTAGGTCTAGCGGCTTACAATGAGCAGTTCTTC.

J is TRBJ2-3 and V is TRBV7-9, with no clear D. V was pared by 7 bases and J by 3 bases, with 14 bases between. CDR1 and CDR2 from the germline V gene are SEHNR and FQNEAQ (reference sequence). This CDR3 region has 14 residues. CDR3: CASKSSSPTDTQYF. The CDR3 region has the DNA TGTGCCAGCAAGAGTTCCAGTCCAACAGATACGCAGTATTTT.

The rearrangement links TRBV27 to TRBJ1-2; 9 bases map to TRBD1. Losses at the gene ends were 5 bases for V and 6 bases for J; bases not matched to a gene: 7. Germline-derived CDR1 and CDR2 are MNHEY and SMNVEV (reference sequence). The length of the CDR3 is 14 residues. This CDR3 is CASSPNRGRDGYTF. The CDR3 bases are TGTGCCAGCAGTCCCAACAGGGGGCGCGATGGCTACACCTTC.

J is TRBJ2-3 and V is TRBV10-2; perhaps D is TRBD1 or TRBD2 (6 bases each). The CDR3 is 18 residues long. Germline CDR1 and CDR2: WSHSY and SAAADI. The germline V and J ends were trimmed by 6 bases and 6 bases, with 28 bases remaining between them. The CDR3 bases are TGCGCCAGCAGCTTCCGGGTGGGCGGAGGGGGGTTTTTGGATACGCAGTATTTT. Translating it yields CASSFRVGGGGFLDTQYF.

V usage is TRBV4-1 and J usage is TRBJ1-2; D remains unclear. The V end lost 4 bases, the J end lost 0 bases, and 9 bases lay between the germline ends. There are 14 residues in the CDR3. CDR1 and CDR2 (germline): MGHRA, YSYEKL. In DNA, the CDR3 is TGCGCCAGCAGCCCCCGGGCAGCTAACTATGGCTACACCTTC. Translated: CASSPRAANYGYTF.

This clone was counted a single time. The V and J genes are TRBV9 and TRBJ2-1, with 9 bases that match TRBD2. The J segment lost 4 bases and the V segment lost 0 bases, leaving 5 bases of the junction unmatched. The CDR3 loop spans 16 amino acids. Germline V gene lookup returns CDR1 SGDLS and CDR2 YYNGEE. CDR3 sequence reads: CASSVERLAEYNEQFF. CDR3 nucleotide sequence: TGTGCCAGCAGCGTAGAGAGACTAGCGGAATACAATGAGCAGTTCTTC.